This T cell receptor (beta chain) originates from a study of blood T cell repertoires in COVID-19. Study summary: The origin of the acute and convalescent COVID-19 samples was the United States, Italy and Spain. From T cells, B-cell-depleted T cells, or PBMCs came the material, which was cDNA or gDNA.

Germline assignment: CDR1 SGHTA and CDR2 FQGNSA. Trimming cost V 1 base and J 0 bases, with 13 bases left between them. This CDR3 is 18 amino acids long. Per the study methods: Estimates of nucleated cell counts were drawn from the amplification of reference gene primers. Sequencing used immunoSEQ multiplex PCR; TCRdb keeps in-frame clones, though not all of them. Clone size and V and J calls were adopted from that table, with D and trimming inferred from the DNA. The sample contains approximately 89,000 clones, around four fifths of which appear only once. The V and J genes are TRBV7-2 and TRBJ2-6; D is possibly TRBD2 (6 bases). This TCR derives from a woman aged 65 to 85 with active or convalescent COVID-19. The specimen was peripheral blood. CDR3 bases: TGTGCCAGCAGCTTAGTATTAGCGGCTAGCTCTGGGGCCAACGTCCTGACTTTC. The encoded protein is CASSLVLAASSGANVLTF.